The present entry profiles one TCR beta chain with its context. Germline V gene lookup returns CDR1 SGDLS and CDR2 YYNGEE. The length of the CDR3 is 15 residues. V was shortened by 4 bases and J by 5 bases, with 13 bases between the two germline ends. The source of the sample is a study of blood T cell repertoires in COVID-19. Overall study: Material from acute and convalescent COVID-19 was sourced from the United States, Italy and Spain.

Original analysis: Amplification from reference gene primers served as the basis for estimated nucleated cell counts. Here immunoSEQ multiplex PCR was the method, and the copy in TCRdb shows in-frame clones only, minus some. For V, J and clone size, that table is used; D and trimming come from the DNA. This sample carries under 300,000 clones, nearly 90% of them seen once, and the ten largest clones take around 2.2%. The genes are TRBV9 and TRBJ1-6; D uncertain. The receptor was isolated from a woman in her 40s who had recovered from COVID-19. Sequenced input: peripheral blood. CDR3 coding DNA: TGTGCCAGCAGCCCCCCCCGCGGGGATAATTCACCCCTCCACTTT. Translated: CASSPPRGDNSPLHF.